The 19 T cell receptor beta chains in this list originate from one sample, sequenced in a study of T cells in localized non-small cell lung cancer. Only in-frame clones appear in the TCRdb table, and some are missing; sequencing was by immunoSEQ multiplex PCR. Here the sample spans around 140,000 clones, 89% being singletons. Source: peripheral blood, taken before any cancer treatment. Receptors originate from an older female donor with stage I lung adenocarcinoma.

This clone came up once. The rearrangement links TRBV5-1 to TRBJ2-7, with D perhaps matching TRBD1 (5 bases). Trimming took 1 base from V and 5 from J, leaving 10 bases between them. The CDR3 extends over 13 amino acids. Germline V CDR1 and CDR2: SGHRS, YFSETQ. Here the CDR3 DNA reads TGCGCCAGCAGCTTGTTGGGGCGGCACGAGCAGTACTTC. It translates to CASSLLGRHEQYF.

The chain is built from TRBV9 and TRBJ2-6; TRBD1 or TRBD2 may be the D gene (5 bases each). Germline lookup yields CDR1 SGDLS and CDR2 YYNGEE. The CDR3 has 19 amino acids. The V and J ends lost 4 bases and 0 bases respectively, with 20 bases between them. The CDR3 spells CASSPRWGTHRSGANVLTF. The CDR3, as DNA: TGTGCCAGCAGCCCCCGGTGGGGGACGCACCGCTCTGGGGCCAACGTCCTGACTTTC. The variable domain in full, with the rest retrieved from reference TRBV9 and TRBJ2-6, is DSGVTQTPKHLITATGQRVTLRCSPRSGDLSVYWYQQSLDQGLQFLIQYYNGEERAKGNILERFSAQQFPDLHSELNLSSLELGDSALYFCASSPRWGTHRSGANVLTFGAGSRLTVL.

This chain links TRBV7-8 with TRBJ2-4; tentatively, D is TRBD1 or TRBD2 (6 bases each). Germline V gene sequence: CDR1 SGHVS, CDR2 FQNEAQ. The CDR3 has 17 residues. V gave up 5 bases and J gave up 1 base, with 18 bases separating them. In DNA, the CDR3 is TGTGCCAGCAGCCCTAGGGGGACCCGGGAGGCCAAAAACATTCAGTACTTC. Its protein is CASSPRGTREAKNIQYF.

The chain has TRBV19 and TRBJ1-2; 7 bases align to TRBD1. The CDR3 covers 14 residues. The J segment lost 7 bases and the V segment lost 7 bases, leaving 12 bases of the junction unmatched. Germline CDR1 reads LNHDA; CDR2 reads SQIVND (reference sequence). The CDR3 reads CASKEDRESLGYTF. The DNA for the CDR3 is TGTGCCAGTAAAGAAGACAGGGAGAGTCTTGGCTACACCTTC.

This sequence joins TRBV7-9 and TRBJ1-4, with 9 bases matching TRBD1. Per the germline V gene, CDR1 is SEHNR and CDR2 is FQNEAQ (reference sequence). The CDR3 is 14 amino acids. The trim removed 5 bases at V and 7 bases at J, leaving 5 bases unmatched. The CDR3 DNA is TGTGCCAGCAGCCTAACAGGGGGCGGTGAAAAACTGTTTTTT. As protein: CASSLTGGGEKLFF. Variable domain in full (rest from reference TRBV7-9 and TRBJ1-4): DTGVSQNPRHKITKRGQNVTFRCDPISEHNRLYWYRQTLGQGPEFLTYFQNEAQLEKSRLLSDRFSAERPKGSFSTLEIQRTEQGDSAMYLCASSLTGGGEKLFFGSGTQLSVL.

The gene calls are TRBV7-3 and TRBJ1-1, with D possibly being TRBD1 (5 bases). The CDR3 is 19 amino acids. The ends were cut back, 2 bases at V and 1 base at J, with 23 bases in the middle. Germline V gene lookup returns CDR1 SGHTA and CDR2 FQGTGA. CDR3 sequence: CASSLSSVGGRGGNTEAFF. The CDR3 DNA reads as TGTGCCAGCAGCTTATCTTCTGTCGGGGGTCGTGGTGGGAACACTGAAGCTTTCTTT.

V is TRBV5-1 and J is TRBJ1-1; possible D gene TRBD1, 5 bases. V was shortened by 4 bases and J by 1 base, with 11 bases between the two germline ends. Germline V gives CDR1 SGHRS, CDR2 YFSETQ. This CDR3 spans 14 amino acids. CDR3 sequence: CASSPETANTEAFF. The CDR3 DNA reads TGCGCCAGCAGCCCCGAGACAGCGAACACTGAAGCTTTCTTT.

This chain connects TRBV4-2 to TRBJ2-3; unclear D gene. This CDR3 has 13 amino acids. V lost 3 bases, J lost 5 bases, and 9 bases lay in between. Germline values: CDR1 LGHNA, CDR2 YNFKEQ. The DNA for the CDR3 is TGTGCCAGCAGCCATGTTATTGAAGATACGCAGTATTTT. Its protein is CASSHVIEDTQYF.

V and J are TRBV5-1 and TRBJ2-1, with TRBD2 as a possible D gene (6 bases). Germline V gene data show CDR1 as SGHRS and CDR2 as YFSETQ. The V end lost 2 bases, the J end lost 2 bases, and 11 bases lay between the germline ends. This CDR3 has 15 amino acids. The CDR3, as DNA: TGCGCCAGCAGCTTACAGCGGGTGACCTACAATGAGCAGTTCTTC. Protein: CASSLQRVTYNEQFF.

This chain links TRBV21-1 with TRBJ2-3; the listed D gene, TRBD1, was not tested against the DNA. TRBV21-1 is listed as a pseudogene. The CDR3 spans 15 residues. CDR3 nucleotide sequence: TGTGCCAGCAGCACCCACAGGGGTGGCACAGATACGCAGTATTTT. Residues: CASSTHRGGTDTQYF.

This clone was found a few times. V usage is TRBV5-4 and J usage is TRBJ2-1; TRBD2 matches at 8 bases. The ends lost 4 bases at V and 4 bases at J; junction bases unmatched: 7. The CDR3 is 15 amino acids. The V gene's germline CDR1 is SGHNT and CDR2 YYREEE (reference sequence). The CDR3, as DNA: TGTGCCAGCAGCAAGACGACTAGCGATTACAATGAGCAGTTCTTC. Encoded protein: CASSKTTSDYNEQFF. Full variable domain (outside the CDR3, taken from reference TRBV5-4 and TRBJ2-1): ETGVTQSPTHLIKTRGQQVTLRCSSQSGHNTVSWYQQALGQGPQFIFQYYREEENGRGNFPPRFSGLQFPNYSSELNVNALELDDSALYLCASSKTTSDYNEQFFGPGTRLTVL.

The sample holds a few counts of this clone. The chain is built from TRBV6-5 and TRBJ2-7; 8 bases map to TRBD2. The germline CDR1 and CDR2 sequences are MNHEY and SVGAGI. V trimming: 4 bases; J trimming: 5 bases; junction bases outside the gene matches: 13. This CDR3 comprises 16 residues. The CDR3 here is CASSSSSGTSLHEQYF. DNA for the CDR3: TGTGCCAGCAGTTCGTCCTCCGGGACTAGTCTCCACGAGCAGTACTTC.

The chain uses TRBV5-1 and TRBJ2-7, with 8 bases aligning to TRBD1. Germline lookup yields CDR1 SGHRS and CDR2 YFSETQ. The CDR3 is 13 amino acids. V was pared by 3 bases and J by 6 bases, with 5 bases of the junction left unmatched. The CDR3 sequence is CASSWGTGFEQYF. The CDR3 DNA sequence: TGCGCCAGCAGCTGGGGGACAGGTTTCGAGCAGTACTTC.

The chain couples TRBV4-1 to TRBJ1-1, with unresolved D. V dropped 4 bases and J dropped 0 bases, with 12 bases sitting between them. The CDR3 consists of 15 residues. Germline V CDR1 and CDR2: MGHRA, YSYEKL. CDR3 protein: CASSPLALMNTEAFF. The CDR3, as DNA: TGCGCCAGCAGCCCATTGGCCCTTATGAACACTGAAGCTTTCTTT.

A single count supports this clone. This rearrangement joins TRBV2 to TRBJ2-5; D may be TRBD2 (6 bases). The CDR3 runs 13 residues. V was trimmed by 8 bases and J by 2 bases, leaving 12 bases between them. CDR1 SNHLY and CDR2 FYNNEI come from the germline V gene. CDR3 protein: CASYRGVQETQYF. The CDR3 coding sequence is TGTGCCAGCTATCGCGGGGTACAAGAGACCCAGTACTTC.

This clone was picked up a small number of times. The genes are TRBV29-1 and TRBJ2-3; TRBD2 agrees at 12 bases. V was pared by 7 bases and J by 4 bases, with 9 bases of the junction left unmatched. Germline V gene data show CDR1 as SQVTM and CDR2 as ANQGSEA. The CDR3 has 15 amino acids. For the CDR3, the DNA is TGCAGCGCGACAGGCCCTAGCGGGAGGGCAGATACGCAGTATTTT. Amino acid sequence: CSATGPSGRADTQYF.

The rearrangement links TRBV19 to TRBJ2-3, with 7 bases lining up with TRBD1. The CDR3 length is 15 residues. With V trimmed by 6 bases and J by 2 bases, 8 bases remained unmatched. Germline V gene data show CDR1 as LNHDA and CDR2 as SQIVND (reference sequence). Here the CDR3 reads CASRPRDRLTDTQYF. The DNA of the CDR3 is TGTGCCAGTAGACCCCGGGACAGACTCACAGATACGCAGTATTTT.

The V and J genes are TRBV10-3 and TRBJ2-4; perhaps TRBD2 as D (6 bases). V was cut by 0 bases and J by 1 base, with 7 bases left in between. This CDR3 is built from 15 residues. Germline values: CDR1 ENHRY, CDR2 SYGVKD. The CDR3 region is CAISESEGAKNIQYF. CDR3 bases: TGTGCCATCAGTGAGTCGGAGGGGGCCAAAAACATTCAGTACTTC.

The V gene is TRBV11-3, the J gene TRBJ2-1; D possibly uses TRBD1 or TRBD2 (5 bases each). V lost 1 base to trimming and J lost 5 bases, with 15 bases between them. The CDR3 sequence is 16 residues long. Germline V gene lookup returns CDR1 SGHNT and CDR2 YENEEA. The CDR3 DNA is TGTGCCAGCAGCTTAGGGGGCAGCGGTAAAGACAATGAGCAGTTCTTC. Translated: CASSLGGSGKDNEQFF.